The clone carrying this T cell receptor (beta chain) was seen only a few times. The sample originates from a study of T cells in Graves' hyperthyroidism and ophthalmopathy. It was RNA transcripts that yielded the amplified TCR beta CDR3 regions. HTBI primers were the set used in a first-round RT-PCR of the TCR CDR3. In TCRdb, the multiplex PCR reads were re-called with MiXCR into one record per CDR3 protein. The data contain roughly 400,000 distinct CDR3 sequences, approximately 14% of them singletons. The CDR3 is made up of 13 amino acids. Trimming cost V 8 bases and J 1 base; bases outside gene matches: 0. In germline, CDR1 is MNHNS, CDR2 SASEGT.

Source material: blood. V and J are TRBV6-1 and TRBJ2-1, with 9 bases aligning to TRBD1. This clonotype was sampled from a woman in her late teens or twenties with Graves' hyperthyroidism that later progressed to Graves' ophthalmopathy. In nucleotides, the CDR3 is TGTGCCAGCGGACAGGGGTCCTACAATGAGCAGTTCTTC. Translation gives CASGQGSYNEQFF.